Sequencing of this T cell receptor beta chain was carried out in a study of cytomegalovirus exposure and HLA in healthy donors. The PCR ran on 60 Vbeta and 13 Jbeta primers. Clones were sequenced by immunoSEQ multiplex PCR, and TCRdb holds only the in-frame ones, with some missing. The sample holds some 170,000 clones, approximately 78% seen once. V gave up 5 bases and J gave up 4 bases, with 14 bases separating them. The CDR3 extends over 14 amino acids. Germline loops: CDR1 SGHAT, CDR2 FQNNGV. The rearrangement joins TRBV11-2 to TRBJ1-2; D uncertain. The TCR comes from a woman younger than 35 in good health and CMV-seronegative. The specimen sequenced was PBMCs. CDR3 amino acids: CASSPLGRPYGYTF. DNA for the CDR3: TGTGCCAGCAGCCCACTAGGCAGGCCCTATGGCTACACCTTC.